This entry lists 8 T cell receptor beta chains sequenced from one sample in a study of shared clonotypes between healthy human individuals. The naive CD8 population came from CD45RO-negative cells selected for CCR7, without terminally differentiated effector memory CD45RA+ cells. Assay used: immunoSEQ multiplex PCR; TCRdb lists only in-frame clones, some missing. The sample records over 2 million clones, about 95% being singletons. The sequenced sample was naive CD8+ T cells sorted from blood. The receptors come from a young man in good health.

The chain combines TRBV7-2 with TRBJ2-1; TRBD2 agrees at 10 bases. The CDR3 loop spans 15 amino acids. The J segment lost 5 bases and the V segment lost 5 bases, leaving 6 bases of the junction unmatched. Germline assignment: CDR1 SGHTA and CDR2 FQGNSA. The CDR3 loop reads CASSPGSGGDNEQFF. CDR3 in DNA: TGTGCCAGCAGCCCCGGGAGCGGGGGGGACAATGAGCAGTTCTTC.

As regards this clone: Other DNA variants within this sample encode the same CDR3. The V and J genes are TRBV5-1 and TRBJ2-7; a possible D gene is TRBD1 (6 bases). This CDR3 contains 14 residues. The V gene's germline CDR1 is SGHRS and CDR2 YFSETQ. The V end was cut by 0 bases, the J end by 0 bases, with 7 bases between. In DNA, the CDR3 is TGCGCCAGCAGCTTGGTAGGGGGCTCCTACGAGCAGTACTTC. Translated: CASSLVGGSYEQYF. Full variable domain (outside the CDR3, taken from reference TRBV5-1 and TRBJ2-7): KAGVTQTPRYLIKTRGQQVTLSCSPISGHRSVSWYQQTPGQGLQFLFEYFSETQRNKGNFPGRFSGRQFSNSRSEMNVSTLELGDSALYLCASSLVGGSYEQYFGPGTRLTVT.

The V and J genes are TRBV4-3 and TRBJ2-6; D unclear. Trimming took off 0 bases at V and 8 bases at J, with 5 bases between the two ends. Germline V gene lookup returns CDR1 LGHNA and CDR2 YSLEER. The CDR3 totals 13 residues. CDR3 in amino acids: CASSQDGTNVLTF. In DNA form, the CDR3 reads TGCGCCAGCAGCCAAGACGGAACCAACGTCCTGACTTTC.

The rearrangement links TRBV5-1 to TRBJ2-3, with TRBD1 as a possible D gene (7 bases). The V and J ends lost 2 bases and 6 bases respectively, with 13 bases between them. The germline V gene has CDR1 SGHRS and CDR2 YFSETQ. The CDR3 runs 14 residues. The CDR3 loop reads CASSFDRAGDTQYF. CDR3 coding DNA: TGCGCCAGCAGCTTTGACAGGGCGGGGGATACGCAGTATTTT. Variable domain in full (rest from reference TRBV5-1 and TRBJ2-3): KAGVTQTPRYLIKTRGQQVTLSCSPISGHRSVSWYQQTPGQGLQFLFEYFSETQRNKGNFPGRFSGRQFSNSRSEMNVSTLELGDSALYLCASSFDRAGDTQYFGPGTRLTVL.

As regards this clone: Other nucleotide sequences in the sample specify the same CDR3. The chain uses TRBV5-6 and TRBJ2-7; tentatively, D is TRBD2 (6 bases). CDR3 size: 13 residues. Germline CDR1 and CDR2: SGHDT and YYEEEE. With 4 bases removed from V and 1 base from J, the gap between germline ends came to 9 bases. This chain's CDR3 is CASSGGVSYEQYF. CDR3 nucleotides: TGTGCCAGCAGCGGAGGGGTATCCTACGAGCAGTACTTC.

The chain joins TRBV5-1 to TRBJ2-5; TRBD2 agrees at 9 bases. V lost 5 bases and J lost 4; bases outside the gene matches: 12. This CDR3 contains 16 residues. Germline V gene data show CDR1 as SGHRS and CDR2 as YFSETQ. The chain's CDR3 is CASSPASGVSSETQYF. The CDR3 region has the DNA TGCGCCAGCAGTCCAGCTAGCGGGGTCAGTTCAGAGACCCAGTACTTC.

CDR3 sequence (DNA): TGTGCCAGCAGCCAAGACCACTTTAACCCTGAAGCTTTCTTT. This encodes CASSQDHFNPEAFF. This chain uses TRBV14 with TRBJ1-1, with D unresolved. The CDR3 contains 14 residues. V was pared by 0 bases and J by 6 bases, with 11 bases between. Germline values: CDR1 SGHDN, CDR2 FVKESK.

This rearrangement joins TRBV6-6 to TRBJ2-7; 7 bases map to TRBD1. V shed 2 bases and J 2 bases; nucleotides not matched to a gene: 6. Germline loops: CDR1 MNHNY, CDR2 SVGAGI (reference sequence). This CDR3 comprises 15 residues. CDR3: CASSYMGTEAYEQYF. For the CDR3, the DNA is TGTGCCAGCAGTTACATGGGGACAGAGGCCTACGAGCAGTACTTC.